The source of this TCR beta chain is a study of blood T cell repertoires in COVID-19. Study overall: Samples of COVID-19 (acute and convalescent) were obtained from the United States, Italy and Spain. The analysed material was cDNA or gDNA that came from T cells, B-cell-depleted T cells, or PBMCs.

The CDR3 is 13 residues long. The ends were cut back, 8 bases at V and 2 bases at J, with 12 bases in the middle. Germline V gene lookup returns CDR1 LNHDA and CDR2 SQIVND (reference sequence). Measured with immunoSEQ multiplex PCR; TCRdb has only the in-frame clones, and not every one. Of just over 80,000 clones detected, under 80% appear once; the ten largest clones hold 20%. This clonotype was sampled from a woman older than 75 with active or convalescent COVID-19. The V and J genes are TRBV19 and TRBJ1-2; a weak D match, TRBD1 (5 bases). Sequenced sample: peripheral blood. The CDR3 loop reads CASVRGPNYGYTF. CDR3 bases: TGTGCCAGTGTAAGGGGCCCAAACTATGGCTACACCTTC. The full variable domain, in which reference TRBV19 and TRBJ1-2 provide the parts outside the CDR3, is DGGITQSPKYLFRKEGQNVTLSCEQNLNHDAMYWYRQDPGQGLRLIYYSQIVNDFQKGDIAEGYSVSREKKESFPLTVTSAQKNPTAFYLCASVRGPNYGYTFGSGTRLTVV.